This TCR beta chain was captured in a study of cytomegalovirus exposure and HLA in healthy donors. Study-level findings and limits: Researchers reported that a few CMV-associated chains were confirmed in vitro as CMV antigen-specific. Rarity marked most TCR sequences, yet some public TCRs occurred in many donors. It was in a later analysis that TCR association rates were seen to vary by HLA locus, highest for DRB1 and lowest for HLA-C. There were around 160 TCR beta chains listed as cytomegalovirus-associated.

Amplification used 60 Vbeta primers and 13 Jbeta primers. TCRdb keeps only in-frame clones here, not all; method: immunoSEQ multiplex PCR. The sample yields hundreds of thousands of clones, 72% seen once. The V gene end was trimmed by 2 bases and the J gene end by 4 bases; junction bases not matched to a gene: 6. This CDR3 has 15 residues. Per germline, CDR1 SNHLY and CDR2 FYNNEI. Regarding this clone: Its matching antigen is unknown.

Sequenced material: PBMCs. This TCR came from a female donor in good health and CMV-seronegative. This chain joins TRBV2 and TRBJ1-2; 8 bases line up with TRBD1. CDR3 residues: CASSERQGNIYGYTF. In DNA, the CDR3 is TGTGCCAGCAGTGAAAGACAGGGGAATATCTATGGCTACACCTTC.